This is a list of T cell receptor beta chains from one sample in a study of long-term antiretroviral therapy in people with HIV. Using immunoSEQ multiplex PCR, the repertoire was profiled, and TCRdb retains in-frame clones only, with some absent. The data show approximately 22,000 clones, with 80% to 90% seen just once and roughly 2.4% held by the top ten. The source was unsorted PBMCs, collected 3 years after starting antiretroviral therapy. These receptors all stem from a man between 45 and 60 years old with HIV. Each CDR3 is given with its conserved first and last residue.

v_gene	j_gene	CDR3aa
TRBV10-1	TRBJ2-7	CASSESSRGIDEQYF
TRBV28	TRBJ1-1	CASSLEGLNTEAFF
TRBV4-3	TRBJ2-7	CASSQDHRVYYEQYF
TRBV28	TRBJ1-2	CASSLAGDGYGYTF
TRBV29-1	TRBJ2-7	CSVGQDSYEQYF
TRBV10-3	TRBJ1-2	CAISGTGIDGYTF
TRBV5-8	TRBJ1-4	CASSWGPLSGLFF
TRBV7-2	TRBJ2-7	CASSLEPSRNYEQYF
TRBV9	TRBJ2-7	CASSVDARNSYEQYF
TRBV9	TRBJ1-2	CASNLGWTGGNYGYTF
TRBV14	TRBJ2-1	CASSPGQSSYNEQFF
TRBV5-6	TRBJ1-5	CASSLSYSNQPQHF
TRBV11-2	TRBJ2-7	CASRDSGFYEQYF
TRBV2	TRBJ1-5	CASSLNTGVSNQPQHF
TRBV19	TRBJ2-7	CASSSLGLAGVYEQYF
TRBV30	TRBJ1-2	CAWSVGQPLGSYTF
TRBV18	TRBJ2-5	CASSPTRIIETQYF
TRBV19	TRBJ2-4	CASSIATKVQYF
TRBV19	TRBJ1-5	CASSPQDGSYSNQPQHF
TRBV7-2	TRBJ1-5	CASSLGVSNQPQHF
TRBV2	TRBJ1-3	CASSPQGNTIYF
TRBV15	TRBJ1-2	CATSSSYKGGNYGYTF
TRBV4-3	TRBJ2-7	CASSQDRFGTSYRGEQYF
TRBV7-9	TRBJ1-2	CASSPSHWEFTF
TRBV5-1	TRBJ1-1	CASSPSGSPEAFF
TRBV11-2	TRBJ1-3	CASSPTVSGNTIYF
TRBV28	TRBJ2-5	CASSPPDRDQETQYF
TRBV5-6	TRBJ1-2	CASTPGGVGGYTF
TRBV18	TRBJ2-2	CASSPPRGELGELFF
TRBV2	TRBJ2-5	CASGAGGVETQYF
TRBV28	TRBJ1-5	CASSIQGFDDQPQHF
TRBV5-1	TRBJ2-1	CASSFDLSGGRGEQFF
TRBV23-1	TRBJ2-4	CASSQYCSMGKKAKNIQYF
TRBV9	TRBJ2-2	CASSAQNTGELFF
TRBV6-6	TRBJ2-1	CASSYSRNEQFF
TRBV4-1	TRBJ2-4	CASSPLVAENIQYF
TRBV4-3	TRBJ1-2	CASSQDLASVFGYTF
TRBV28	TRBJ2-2	CASRLASNTGELFF
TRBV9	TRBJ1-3	CASSGKQVISGNTIYF
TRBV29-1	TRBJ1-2	CSVDSGRGGYTF
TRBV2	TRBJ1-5	CASSSTGTALFNQPQHF
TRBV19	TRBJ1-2	CASRLEGGYGYTF
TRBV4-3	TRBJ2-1	CASSQDRRGAHNEQFF